The clone carrying this T cell receptor beta chain was seen only a few times. Its antigen is as yet unknown. These data come from a study of T cells after yellow fever vaccination. Findings and caveats of the study: The secondary response was weaker, and its peak arrived faster, on day 5 versus 15.

MiXCR, run by TCRdb on the 5' RACE reads, gives a single entry per CDR3 protein. The sample shows some 500,000 distinct CDR3 sequences, approximately 15% of them seen only once. The V end was cut by 5 bases, the J end by 3 bases, with 6 bases between. Germline V lookup: CDR1 SGHVS, CDR2 FNYEAQ. This CDR3 is built from 12 residues. This TCR was sampled from a man younger than 40 who received the YFV17D yellow fever vaccine. Here the sequenced sample was PBMCs, taken on the day of the yellow fever booster vaccination. The V call is TRBV7-6, the J call TRBJ2-3; D is ambiguous. CDR3 nucleotide sequence: TGTGCCAGCAGCCGGCCAACAGATACGCAGTATTTT. Protein product: CASSRPTDTQYF.